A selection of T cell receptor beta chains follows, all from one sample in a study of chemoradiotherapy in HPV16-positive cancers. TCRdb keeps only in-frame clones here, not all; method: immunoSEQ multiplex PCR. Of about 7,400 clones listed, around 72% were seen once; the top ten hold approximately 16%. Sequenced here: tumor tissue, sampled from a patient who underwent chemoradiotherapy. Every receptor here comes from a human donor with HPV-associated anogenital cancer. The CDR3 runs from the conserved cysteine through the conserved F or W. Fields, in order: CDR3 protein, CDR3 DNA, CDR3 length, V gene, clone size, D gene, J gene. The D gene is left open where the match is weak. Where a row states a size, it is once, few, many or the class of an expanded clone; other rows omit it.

CDR3aa: CASSQGGLADNEQFF
CDR3nt: TGTGCCAGCAGCCAAGGAGGACTAGCGGACAATGAGCAGTTCTTC
len: 15
v_gene: TRBV4-2
abundance: .
d_gene: TRBD2
j_gene: TRBJ2-1

CDR3aa: CAISDSGRGYQPQHF
CDR3nt: TGTGCCATCAGTGATTCGGGCAGGGGCTATCAGCCCCAGCATTTT
len: 15
v_gene: TRBV10-3
abundance: .
d_gene: .
j_gene: TRBJ1-5

CDR3aa: CASSLGGTVDQPQHF
CDR3nt: TGTGCCAGCAGCTTAGGTGGGACAGTGGATCAGCCCCAGCATTTT
len: 15
v_gene: TRBV7-9
abundance: .
d_gene: TRBD1
j_gene: TRBJ1-5

CDR3aa: CASSLASGGADEQYF
CDR3nt: TGTGCCAGCAGCTTAGCTAGCGGGGGGGCCGACGAGCAGTACTTC
len: 15
v_gene: TRBV7-6
abundance: medium-sized
d_gene: TRBD2
j_gene: TRBJ2-7

CDR3aa: CASSLDQGTEAFF
CDR3nt: TGCGCCAGCAGCTTGGATCAGGGAACTGAAGCTTTCTTT
len: 13
v_gene: TRBV5-1
abundance: .
d_gene: .
j_gene: TRBJ1-1

CDR3aa: CASSPSVGEQYF
CDR3nt: TGTGCCAGCTCACCTTCGGTCGGCGAGCAGTACTTC
len: 12
v_gene: TRBV18
abundance: few
d_gene: .
j_gene: TRBJ2-7

CDR3aa: CASSESRTGDYEQYF
CDR3nt: TGTGCCAGCAGTGAATCTAGGACAGGGGACTACGAGCAGTACTTC
len: 15
v_gene: TRBV25-1
abundance: .
d_gene: TRBD1
j_gene: TRBJ2-7

CDR3aa: CATSRDSKTGGQFGNQPQHF
CDR3nt: TGTGCCACCAGCAGAGATTCGAAGACAGGAGGTCAGTTCGGCAATCAGCCCCAGCATTTT
len: 20
v_gene: TRBV15
abundance: .
d_gene: .
j_gene: TRBJ1-5

CDR3aa: CASGLAKGTEAFF
CDR3nt: TGTGCTAGTGGTTTGGCCAAGGGGACTGAAGCTTTCTTT
len: 13
v_gene: TRBV12-5
abundance: .
d_gene: .
j_gene: TRBJ1-1

CDR3aa: CASSSAGTGNTEAFF
CDR3nt: TGTGCCAGCAGCTCAGCCGGGACAGGGAACACTGAAGCTTTCTTT
len: 15
v_gene: TRBV7-3
abundance: .
d_gene: TRBD1
j_gene: TRBJ1-1

CDR3aa: CASSLDIVTYEQYF
CDR3nt: TGCGCCAGCAGCTTGGATATAGTTACCTACGAGCAGTACTTC
len: 14
v_gene: TRBV5-1
abundance: .
d_gene: .
j_gene: TRBJ2-7

CDR3aa: CATSGTGRGYTF
CDR3nt: TGTGCCACCTCCGGGACAGGGCGTGGCTACACCTTC
len: 12
v_gene: TRBV6-6
abundance: .
d_gene: TRBD1
j_gene: TRBJ1-2

CDR3aa: CASSARGQWSPLHF
CDR3nt: TGTGCCAGCAGCGCCAGGGGGCAATGGTCACCCCTCCACTTT
len: 14
v_gene: TRBV7-8
abundance: .
d_gene: TRBD1
j_gene: TRBJ1-6

CDR3aa: CASSVSGTGNTEAFF
CDR3nt: TGTGCCAGCAGCGTATCCGGGACGGGGAACACTGAAGCTTTCTTT
len: 15
v_gene: TRBV9
abundance: once
d_gene: .
j_gene: TRBJ1-1

CDR3aa: CASSQEGWAGGIFQETQYF
CDR3nt: TGCGCCAGCAGCCAAGAAGGGTGGGCGGGGGGCATATTCCAAGAGACCCAGTACTTC
len: 19
v_gene: TRBV4-1
abundance: .
d_gene: TRBD2
j_gene: TRBJ2-5

CDR3aa: CASSFRTSGVSYEQYF
CDR3nt: TGCGCCAGCAGCTTCCGGACTAGCGGGGTGTCCTACGAGCAGTACTTC
len: 16
v_gene: TRBV5-1
abundance: once
d_gene: TRBD2
j_gene: TRBJ2-7

CDR3aa: CASSPMTGGSSYNEQFF
CDR3nt: TGCGCCAGCAGCCCCATGACCGGGGGGAGCTCCTACAATGAGCAGTTCTTC
len: 17
v_gene: TRBV4-1
abundance: .
d_gene: TRBD2
j_gene: TRBJ2-1

CDR3aa: CASSLVPDPSTDTQYF
CDR3nt: TGTGCCAGCAGCTTAGTGCCAGACCCAAGCACAGATACGCAGTATTTT
len: 16
v_gene: TRBV11-2
abundance: few
d_gene: .
j_gene: TRBJ2-3

CDR3aa: CASLCCPLYEQYF
CDR3nt: TGTGCCAGCCTTTGTTGCCCTCTCTACGAGCAGTACTTC
len: 13
v_gene: TRBV21-1
abundance: once
d_gene: .
j_gene: TRBJ2-7

CDR3aa: CASSPTLGDTEAFF
CDR3nt: TGTGCCAGCAGCCCGACGTTAGGGGACACTGAAGCTTTCTTT
len: 14
v_gene: TRBV28
abundance: few
d_gene: .
j_gene: TRBJ1-1

CDR3aa: CASRPYPSGGPYNEQFF
CDR3nt: TGTGCCAGCAGGCCTTATCCTAGCGGGGGGCCGTACAATGAGCAGTTCTTC
len: 17
v_gene: TRBV2
abundance: .
d_gene: TRBD2
j_gene: TRBJ2-1

CDR3aa: CASSLVGTETQYF
CDR3nt: TGTGCCAGCAGTTTAGTGGGAACGGAGACCCAGTACTTC
len: 13
v_gene: TRBV28
abundance: .
d_gene: .
j_gene: TRBJ2-5

CDR3aa: CASSSRGQMNTEAFF
CDR3nt: TGCGCCAGCAGCTCGCGGGGACAGATGAACACTGAAGCTTTCTTT
len: 15
v_gene: TRBV5-1
abundance: .
d_gene: TRBD1
j_gene: TRBJ1-1

CDR3aa: CASSKAGGNQPQHF
CDR3nt: TGTGCCAGCAGCAAGGCGGGGGGCAATCAGCCCCAGCATTTT
len: 14
v_gene: TRBV7-9
abundance: once
d_gene: .
j_gene: TRBJ1-5

CDR3aa: CASRGNRESGYTF
CDR3nt: TGTGCCAGCAGGGGAAACAGGGAGAGTGGCTACACCTTC
len: 13
v_gene: TRBV25-1
abundance: .
d_gene: .
j_gene: TRBJ1-2

CDR3aa: CASSDIGQARDYEQYF
CDR3nt: TGTGCCAGCAGTGATATAGGTCAGGCACGGGATTACGAGCAGTACTTC
len: 16
v_gene: TRBV6-1
abundance: few
d_gene: .
j_gene: TRBJ2-7

CDR3aa: CASSLLGTDVHEQYF
CDR3nt: TGCGCCAGCAGCTTGTTGGGTACAGACGTCCACGAGCAGTACTTC
len: 15
v_gene: TRBV5-1
abundance: .
d_gene: .
j_gene: TRBJ2-7

CDR3aa: CASSPGSGYTF
CDR3nt: TGTGCCAGCAGTCCAGGGTCGGGCTACACCTTC
len: 11
v_gene: TRBV6-1
abundance: medium-sized
d_gene: .
j_gene: TRBJ1-2

CDR3aa: CSTRGQGFIDEQYF
CDR3nt: TGCAGCACGAGGGGGCAGGGATTTATCGACGAGCAGTACTTC
len: 14
v_gene: TRBV29-1
abundance: few
d_gene: TRBD1
j_gene: TRBJ2-7

CDR3aa: CASSQGLGEPWGYTF
CDR3nt: TGTGCCAGCAGCCAAGGGCTGGGGGAGCCTTGGGGCTACACCTTC
len: 15
v_gene: TRBV4-2
abundance: .
d_gene: .
j_gene: TRBJ1-2

CDR3aa: CSARQEVETQYF
CDR3nt: TGCAGCGCCCGACAGGAGGTAGAGACCCAGTACTTC
len: 12
v_gene: TRBV29-1
abundance: once
d_gene: .
j_gene: TRBJ2-5

CDR3aa: CASSPAGRAYNSPLHF
CDR3nt: TGTGCCAGCTCACCAGCAGGGAGGGCCTATAATTCACCCCTCCACTTT
len: 16
v_gene: TRBV18
abundance: .
d_gene: .
j_gene: TRBJ1-6

CDR3aa: CASSWGGDYGYTF
CDR3nt: TGTGCCAGCAGCTGGGGGGGCGATTATGGCTACACCTTC
len: 13
v_gene: TRBV7-6
abundance: .
d_gene: .
j_gene: TRBJ1-2

CDR3aa: CSVEVAGFTYEQYF
CDR3nt: TGCAGCGTTGAGGTAGCAGGGTTTACCTACGAGCAGTACTTC
len: 14
v_gene: TRBV29-1
abundance: .
d_gene: .
j_gene: TRBJ2-7

CDR3aa: CAWSEGIGYSNQPQHF
CDR3nt: TGTGCCTGGAGTGAAGGGATCGGTTATAGCAATCAGCCCCAGCATTTT
len: 16
v_gene: TRBV30
abundance: .
d_gene: .
j_gene: TRBJ1-5

CDR3aa: CASSSRHIWPFSSPLHF
CDR3nt: TGCGCCAGCAGCAGTAGACATATTTGGCCATTTAGTTCACCCCTCCACTTT
len: 17
v_gene: TRBV5-1
abundance: few
d_gene: .
j_gene: TRBJ1-6

CDR3aa: CASSNTDTQYF
CDR3nt: TGTGCCAGCAGCAACACAGATACGCAGTATTTT
len: 11
v_gene: TRBV2
abundance: few
d_gene: .
j_gene: TRBJ2-3

CDR3aa: CASSAGSEQYF
CDR3nt: TGTGCCAGCAGTGCAGGGAGCGAGCAGTACTTC
len: 11
v_gene: TRBV25-1
abundance: .
d_gene: .
j_gene: TRBJ2-7

CDR3aa: CAIRQGVHQPQHF
CDR3nt: TGTGCCATCAGACAGGGGGTGCATCAGCCCCAGCATTTT
len: 13
v_gene: TRBV10-3
abundance: .
d_gene: TRBD1
j_gene: TRBJ1-5

CDR3aa: CSVEGGSGANVLTF
CDR3nt: TGCAGCGTTGAAGGGGGCTCTGGGGCCAACGTCCTGACTTTC
len: 14
v_gene: TRBV29-1
abundance: .
d_gene: .
j_gene: TRBJ2-6

CDR3aa: CASGGKRYEQYF
CDR3nt: TGTGCCAGCGGGGGGAAACGCTACGAGCAGTACTTC
len: 12
v_gene: TRBV6-5
abundance: .
d_gene: .
j_gene: TRBJ2-7

CDR3aa: CASSEGGSSYEQYF
CDR3nt: TGTGCCAGCTCAGAGGGGGGGAGCTCCTACGAGCAGTACTTC
len: 14
v_gene: TRBV18
abundance: .
d_gene: .
j_gene: TRBJ2-7

CDR3aa: CASSYGSSYNEQFF
CDR3nt: TGTGCCAGTAGTTATGGAAGCTCCTACAATGAGCAGTTCTTC
len: 14
v_gene: TRBV19
abundance: .
d_gene: .
j_gene: TRBJ2-1

CDR3aa: CSAREWYEQYF
CDR3nt: TGCAGTGCTAGAGAGTGGTACGAGCAGTACTTC
len: 11
v_gene: TRBV20-1
abundance: .
d_gene: .
j_gene: TRBJ2-7

CDR3aa: CASSPRDTYEQYF
CDR3nt: TGTGCCAGCAGCCCCCGGGACACCTACGAGCAGTACTTC
len: 13
v_gene: TRBV7-9
abundance: .
d_gene: .
j_gene: TRBJ2-7

CDR3aa: CASSPRPGQVTDTQYF
CDR3nt: TGTGCCAGCAGCCCAAGACCGGGACAGGTCACAGATACGCAGTATTTT
len: 16
v_gene: TRBV9
abundance: .
d_gene: TRBD1
j_gene: TRBJ2-3

CDR3aa: CASSYSSLRTIYGYTF
CDR3nt: TGTGCCAGCAGTTACTCGTCCCTCCGGACCATATATGGCTACACCTTC
len: 16
v_gene: TRBV6-5
abundance: .
d_gene: .
j_gene: TRBJ1-2

CDR3aa: CASSLGPVADTQYF
CDR3nt: TGCGCCAGCAGCTTAGGACCAGTCGCAGATACGCAGTATTTT
len: 14
v_gene: TRBV5-1
abundance: few
d_gene: .
j_gene: TRBJ2-3

CDR3aa: CASISGGGSKETQYF
CDR3nt: TGTGCCAGCATCTCCGGGGGGGGGTCCAAAGAGACCCAGTACTTC
len: 15
v_gene: TRBV7-9
abundance: .
d_gene: TRBD2
j_gene: TRBJ2-5

CDR3aa: CASSVGSLPSSYNSPLHF
CDR3nt: TGTGCCAGCAGCGTAGGATCACTGCCTAGCTCCTATAATTCACCCCTCCACTTT
len: 18
v_gene: TRBV9
abundance: .
d_gene: .
j_gene: TRBJ1-6

CDR3aa: CASSFGRQNTIYF
CDR3nt: TGTGCCAGCAGCTTCGGCCGGCAAAACACCATATATTTT
len: 13
v_gene: TRBV7-9
abundance: once
d_gene: .
j_gene: TRBJ1-3

CDR3aa: CAGGQGHYSPLHF
CDR3nt: TGTGCCGGTGGACAGGGGCACTATTCACCCCTCCACTTT
len: 13
v_gene: TRBV2
abundance: .
d_gene: TRBD1
j_gene: TRBJ1-6